These 15 T cell receptor beta chains came from one sample sequenced in a study of T cell responses to AZD1222 COVID-19 vaccine (dated by TCRdb to the early 2020s). According to the study, the label for this sample's time point signals: about 28 days (+/-7) after the second vaccine dose. The protocol used for the library was the immunoSEQ multiplex PCR assay. The clones in this table, taken by TCRdb from immuneACCESS, are in-frame only. Not every clone is retained; where verified, under half of the shortfall comes from an unresolved V gene, and the cause of the rest is unknown. Counted in this sample were 80,000 or so clones; more than 90% of them appeared once. Around 5.1% of the sample is held by the ten biggest clonotypes. The starting material was peripheral blood, obtained 28 days after the second AZD1222 dose. The receptors derive from an adult who received the AZD1222 COVID-19 vaccine.

About this clone: The sample holds other DNA sequences that translate to the same CDR3. The genes are TRBV6-5 and TRBJ2-7, with D possibly being TRBD1 (6 bases). Deletions cut 5 bases from V and 3 bases from J, with 8 bases between. Germline V gene data show CDR1 as MNHEY and CDR2 as SVGAGI. The CDR3 sequence is 12 residues long. The DNA of the CDR3 is TGTGCCAGCAGTCCGACAGGCTACGAGCAGTACTTC. Translation gives CASSPTGYEQYF.

The chain is built from TRBV7-6 and TRBJ1-1; 7 bases agree with TRBD1. This CDR3 is 16 amino acids long. CDR1 and CDR2 from the germline V gene are SGHVS and FNYEAQ. Trimming took 5 bases from V and 4 from J; bases not matched to a gene: 13. The CDR3 sequence: CASSRGTDRVGTEAFF. As DNA, the CDR3 is TGTGCCAGCAGCCGGGGGACTGACAGGGTTGGCACTGAAGCTTTCTTT. The entire variable domain, with the rest obtained from reference TRBV7-6 and TRBJ1-1, is as follows: GAGVSQSPRYKVTKRGQDVALRCDPISGHVSLYWYRQALGQGPEFLTYFNYEAQQDKSGLPNDRFSAERPEGSISTLTIQRTEQRDSAMYRCASSRGTDRVGTEAFFGQGTRLTVV.

The V call is TRBV9, the J call TRBJ2-2; no reliable D call. Germline V lookup: CDR1 SGDLS, CDR2 YYNGEE. The CDR3 is made up of 14 amino acids. V gave up 0 bases and J gave up 4 bases, with 7 bases separating them. Written as DNA, the CDR3 is TGTGCCAGCAGCGTAGGGGCAGCCACCGGGGAGCTGTTTTTT. Amino acids: CASSVGAATGELFF.

The chain is built from TRBV1 and TRBJ2-7; the table's D call, TRBD2, has no DNA check behind it. TRBV1 is tagged as a pseudogene. The CDR3 has 17 residues. CDR3 protein: CTSSQEGTRREAYEQYF. The CDR3 DNA is TGCACCAGCAGCCAAGAGGGGACTCGGCGGGAGGCCTACGAGCAGTACTTC.

The rearrangement links TRBV7-3 to TRBJ2-3; the D gene could be TRBD1 or TRBD2 (5 bases each). The CDR3 totals 13 residues. Trimming took off 5 bases at V and 6 bases at J, with 12 bases between the two ends. CDR1 SGHTA and CDR2 FQGTGA come from the germline V gene. CDR3 protein: CASSPWGRDTQYF. In nucleotides, the CDR3 is TGTGCCAGCAGCCCTTGGGGACGGGATACGCAGTATTTT.

This clone was found once. The chain joins TRBV24-1 to TRBJ2-2, with D possibly matching TRBD2 (6 bases). Trimming pared 6 bases from V and 3 bases from J, leaving 19 bases between. Germline values: CDR1 KGHDR, CDR2 SFDVKD. The CDR3 runs to 17 residues. CDR3 residues: CATSPMEGTGDTGELFF. CDR3 sequence (DNA): TGTGCCACCAGTCCCATGGAGGGTACGGGGGACACCGGGGAGCTGTTTTTT.

V gene TRBV20-1 combines with J gene TRBJ1-2; maybe TRBD1 (5 bases). The ends were cut back, 6 bases at V and 7 bases at J, with 12 bases in the middle. The CDR3 loop spans 11 amino acids. CDR1 DFQATT and CDR2 SNEGSKA come from the germline V gene (reference sequence). The DNA of the CDR3 is TGCAGTGCCCCCCGGGGGGTTGGCTACACCTTC. Protein: CSAPRGVGYTF.

J is TRBJ1-4 and V is TRBV30, with a weak D call TRBD1 (6 bases). The V gene's germline CDR1 is GTSNPN and CDR2 SVGIG (reference sequence). This CDR3 has 15 amino acids. V was clipped by 3 bases and J by 3 bases, with 14 bases between them. CDR3 protein: CAWRETGTSNEKLFF. The CDR3 DNA sequence: TGTGCCTGGAGGGAGACCGGGACATCTAATGAAAAACTGTTTTTT.

The genes are TRBV7-9 and TRBJ2-3; D unresolved. The germline CDR1 and CDR2 sequences are SEHNR and FQNEAQ (reference sequence). There are 13 residues in the CDR3. V lost 4 bases to trimming and J lost 0 bases, with 5 bases between them. CDR3 region: CASSSGSTDTQYF. The CDR3 DNA follows: TGTGCCAGCAGCTCTGGGAGCACAGATACGCAGTATTTT.

The V and J genes are TRBV6-1 and TRBJ1-2; TRBD1 matches at 7 bases. The V gene's germline CDR1 is MNHNS and CDR2 SASEGT. CDR3 size: 14 residues. Trimming cost V 1 base and J 8 bases; bases outside gene matches: 7. CDR3 residues: CASSEGTGRLGYTF. The DNA of the CDR3 is TGTGCCAGCAGTGAAGGGACAGGCCGTCTGGGCTACACCTTC.

This chain connects TRBV5-1 to TRBJ2-6; D is unclear. The CDR3 loop spans 15 amino acids. The germline V gene has CDR1 SGHRS and CDR2 YFSETQ. V was clipped by 0 bases and J by 0 bases, with 4 bases between them. CDR3 sequence reads: CASSLDLSGANVLTF. For the CDR3, the DNA is TGCGCCAGCAGCTTGGACCTCTCTGGGGCCAACGTCCTGACTTTC.

The chain recombines TRBV10-3 with TRBJ1-2; D call uncertain. CDR1 and CDR2 (germline): ENHRY, SYGVKD. Trimming cost V 6 bases and J 6 bases, with 14 bases left between them. The CDR3 totals 13 residues. Written as DNA, the CDR3 is TGTGCCATCAGACCTACAGAGACGGATGGCTACACCTTC. This encodes CAIRPTETDGYTF.

As to this clone: One junction end disagrees with the germline gene, perhaps due to a read error. The chain uses TRBV12-3 or TRBV12-4 and TRBJ2-5, with D unresolved. CDR3 length: 11 amino acids. CDR3 nucleotides: TGTGCCAGCAGTACCCGGACCGACGTGCACTTC. Translated: CASSTRTDVHF.

The chain couples TRBV7-2 to TRBJ1-6; the D is unclear. Trimming took 7 bases from V and 5 from J, leaving 12 bases between them. Germline lookup yields CDR1 SGHTA and CDR2 FQGNSA. The CDR3 has 14 amino acids. The CDR3 region is CASTSGVNNSPLHF. CDR3 in DNA: TGTGCCAGCACCTCGGGTGTTAATAATTCACCCCTCCACTTT.

The chain combines TRBV11-3 with TRBJ2-5; a possible D gene is TRBD2 (5 bases). The V and J ends lost 5 bases and 5 bases respectively, with 18 bases between them. The CDR3 contains 15 residues. In germline, CDR1 is SGHNT, CDR2 YENEEA. For the CDR3, the DNA is TGTGCCAGCAGCCAAAGAACGCGGGTTGGGGAGACCCAGTACTTC. Encoded protein: CASSQRTRVGETQYF.